This T cell receptor beta chain appears in the sequencing data of a study of CD8+ T cells in alopecia areata. Extracted RNA was reverse transcribed, and the resulting cDNA served as sequencing template. Repertoires were generated with immunoSEQ multiplex PCR, while TCRdb's copy carries only in-frame clones and drops some. This table has fewer than 150,000 clones, 82% appearing once. Treatment described: oral pan-JAK inhibitor, 5-10 mg twice daily. In alopecia areata patients, both lesional scalp punch biopsies and peripheral blood were collected. Germline CDR1 is LNHDA and CDR2 is SQIVND (reference sequence). J gave up 1 base and V 5 bases, and 6 bases lay outside the gene matches. The CDR3 contains 17 residues.

This TCR came from a human donor with alopecia areata. Specimen: CD8+ T cells sorted from blood, collected at week 4, from a patient treated with tofacitinib. This rearrangement joins TRBV19 to TRBJ2-1, with 12 bases fitting TRBD2. For the CDR3, the DNA is TGTGCCAGTAGTGGACTAGCGGGGAGGAGGTCCTACAATGAGCAGTTCTTC. Residues: CASSGLAGRRSYNEQFF.